The source of this T cell receptor (beta chain) is a study of CD8 T cells in Susac syndrome. The CDR3 contains 13 residues. V shed 6 bases and J 4 bases; nucleotides not matched to a gene: 4. Germline V CDR1 and CDR2: MNHEY, SMNVEV (reference sequence). Random hexamers primed reverse transcription of about 0.45 to 1 ug RNA. TCRdb reprocessed the immunoSEQ multiplex PCR reads with MiXCR, giving one entry per CDR3 protein. Among 150,000 to 200,000 distinct CDR3 sequences listed, 90% to 95% were seen once. V and J are TRBV27 and TRBJ1-2; TRBD1 matches 8 bases. The clonotype originates from a human donor in good health. Sequencing was performed on CD4+ T cells from PBMCs. CDR3 residues: CASRTGGTYGYTF. In nucleotides, the CDR3 is TGTGCCAGCAGAACAGGGGGAACCTATGGCTACACCTTC.